The text below deals with one T cell receptor (beta chain). The data were obtained in a study of cytomegalovirus exposure and HLA in healthy donors. PCR was performed using 60 Vbeta and 13 Jbeta primers. Measured with immunoSEQ multiplex PCR; TCRdb has only the in-frame clones, and not every one. The sample carries about 130,000 clones, about four fifths recorded once. The clonotype originates from a woman aged 40 to 50 in good health and CMV-seropositive. Sequencing was done on a sample of PBMCs.

CDR3 coding DNA: TGTGCCAGTAGTATAGTGGGGACAGGGGCCAACACTGAAGCTTTCTTT. Residues: CASSIVGTGANTEAFF. This chain links TRBV19 with TRBJ1-1; 10 bases agree with TRBD1. Germline assignment: CDR1 LNHDA and CDR2 SQIVND (reference sequence). CDR3 size: 16 residues. Trimming took 1 base from V and 2 from J; bases not matched to a gene: 4.